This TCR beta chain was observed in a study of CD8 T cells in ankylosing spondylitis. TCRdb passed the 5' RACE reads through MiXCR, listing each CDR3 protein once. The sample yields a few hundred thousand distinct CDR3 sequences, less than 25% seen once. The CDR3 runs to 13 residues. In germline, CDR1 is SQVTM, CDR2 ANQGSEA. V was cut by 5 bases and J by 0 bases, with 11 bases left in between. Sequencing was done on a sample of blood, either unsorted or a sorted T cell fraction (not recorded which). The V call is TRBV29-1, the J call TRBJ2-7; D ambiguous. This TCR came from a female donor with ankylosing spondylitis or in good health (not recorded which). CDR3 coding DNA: TGCAGCGTTTCTGCAGGTACCTCCTACGAGCAGTACTTC. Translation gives CSVSAGTSYEQYF.